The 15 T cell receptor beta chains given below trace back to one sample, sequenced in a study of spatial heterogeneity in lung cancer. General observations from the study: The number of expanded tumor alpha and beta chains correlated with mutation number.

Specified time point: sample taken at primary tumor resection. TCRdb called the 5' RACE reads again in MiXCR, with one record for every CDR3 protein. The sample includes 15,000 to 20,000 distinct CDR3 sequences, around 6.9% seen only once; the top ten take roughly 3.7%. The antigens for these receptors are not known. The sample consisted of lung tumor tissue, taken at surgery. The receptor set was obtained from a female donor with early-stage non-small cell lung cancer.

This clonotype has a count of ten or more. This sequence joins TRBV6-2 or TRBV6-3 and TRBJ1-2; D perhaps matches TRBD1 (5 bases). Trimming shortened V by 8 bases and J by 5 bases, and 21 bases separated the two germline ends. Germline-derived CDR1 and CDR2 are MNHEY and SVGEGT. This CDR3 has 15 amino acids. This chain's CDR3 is CASELGEFTRYGYTF. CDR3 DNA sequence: TGTGCCAGCGAGCTGGGGGAGTTTACGCGGTATGGCTACACCTTC.

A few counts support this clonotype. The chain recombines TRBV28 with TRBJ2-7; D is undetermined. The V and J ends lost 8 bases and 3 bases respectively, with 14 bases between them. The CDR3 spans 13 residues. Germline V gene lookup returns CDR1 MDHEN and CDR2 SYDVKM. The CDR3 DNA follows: TGTGCCAGCCGGATCGGCCCAAACTACGAGCAGTACTTC. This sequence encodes CASRIGPNYEQYF.

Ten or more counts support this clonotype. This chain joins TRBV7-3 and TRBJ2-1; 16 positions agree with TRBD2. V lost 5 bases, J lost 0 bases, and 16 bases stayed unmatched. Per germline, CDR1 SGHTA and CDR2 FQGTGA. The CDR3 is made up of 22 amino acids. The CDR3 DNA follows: TGTGCCAGCAGCAAGCTAATGCCGGGACTAGCGGGAGGGTGGAGCTCCTACAATGAGCAGTTCTTC. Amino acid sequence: CASSKLMPGLAGGWSSYNEQFF.

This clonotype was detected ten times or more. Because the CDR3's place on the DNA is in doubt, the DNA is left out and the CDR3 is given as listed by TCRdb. CDR3 region: CASTKWGQGSSYEQYF. The gene calls are TRBV21-1 and TRBJ2-7; the table's D call, TRBD1, has no DNA check behind it. TRBV21-1 is designated a pseudogene. The CDR3 adds up to 16 amino acids, both ends counted.

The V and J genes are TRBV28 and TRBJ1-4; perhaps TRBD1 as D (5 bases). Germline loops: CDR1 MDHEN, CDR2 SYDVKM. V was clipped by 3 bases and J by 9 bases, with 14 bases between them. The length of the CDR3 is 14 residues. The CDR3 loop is CASSFDRGQQKLFF. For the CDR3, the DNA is TGTGCCAGCAGTTTCGATAGGGGCCAGCAAAAACTGTTTTTT. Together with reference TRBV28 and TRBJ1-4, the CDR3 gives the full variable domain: DVKVTQSSRYLVKRTGEKVFLECVQDMDHENMFWYRQDPGLGLRLIYFSYDVKMKEKGDIPEGYSVSREKKERFSLILESASTNQTSMYLCASSFDRGQQKLFFGSGTQLSVL.

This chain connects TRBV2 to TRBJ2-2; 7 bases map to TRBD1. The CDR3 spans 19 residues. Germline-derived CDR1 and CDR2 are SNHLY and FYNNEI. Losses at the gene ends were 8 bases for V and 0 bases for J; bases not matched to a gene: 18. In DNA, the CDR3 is TGTGCCAGCCTAGGGACGGGGACAGATCAATTCGCGAACACCGGGGAGCTGTTTTTT. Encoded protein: CASLGTGTDQFANTGELFF.

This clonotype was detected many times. For the CDR3, the DNA is TGCAGTGCTAGAAAGGGGGGTAATCGGACTGAAGCTTTCTTT. Protein: CSARKGGNRTEAFF. The chain is built from TRBV20-1 and TRBJ1-1, with D possibly being TRBD1 (6 bases). CDR3 length equals 14 residues. The germline CDR1 and CDR2 sequences are DFQATT and SNEGSKA (reference sequence). The ends were cut back, 2 bases at V and 5 bases at J, with 15 bases in the middle.

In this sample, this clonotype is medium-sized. CDR3 protein: CASSIPTSGLMYEQYF. CDR3 nucleotide sequence: TGTGCCAGCAGTATACCGACTAGCGGGTTGATGTACGAGCAGTACTTC. The genes are TRBV28 and TRBJ2-7; 10 positions agree with TRBD2. The J segment lost 4 bases and the V segment lost 5 bases, leaving 11 bases of the junction unmatched. Per germline, CDR1 MDHEN and CDR2 SYDVKM. CDR3 length equals 16 residues.

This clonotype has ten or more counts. The CDR3, as DNA: TGCGCCAGCAGCCAGATGACAGGGCTCTATGGCTACACCTTC. Encoded protein: CASSQMTGLYGYTF. This sequence joins TRBV5-1 and TRBJ1-2; TRBD1 matches at 7 bases. The CDR3 spans 14 residues. Germline CDR1 is SGHRS and CDR2 is YFSETQ. V lost 4 bases to trimming and J lost 4 bases; unmatched junction nucleotides: 7. The full variable domain, completed using reference TRBV5-1 and TRBJ1-2, is KAGVTQTPRYLIKTRGQQVTLSCSPISGHRSVSWYQQTPGQGLQFLFEYFSETQRNKGNFPGRFSGRQFSNSRSEMNVSTLELGDSALYLCASSQMTGLYGYTFGSGTRLTVV.

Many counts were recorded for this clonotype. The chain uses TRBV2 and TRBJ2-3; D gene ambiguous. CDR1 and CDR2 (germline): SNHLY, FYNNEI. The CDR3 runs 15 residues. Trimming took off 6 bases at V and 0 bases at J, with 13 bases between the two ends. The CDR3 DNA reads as TGTGCCAGCAGGGGAAATTGGGCGAGCACAGATACGCAGTATTTT. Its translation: CASRGNWASTDTQYF.

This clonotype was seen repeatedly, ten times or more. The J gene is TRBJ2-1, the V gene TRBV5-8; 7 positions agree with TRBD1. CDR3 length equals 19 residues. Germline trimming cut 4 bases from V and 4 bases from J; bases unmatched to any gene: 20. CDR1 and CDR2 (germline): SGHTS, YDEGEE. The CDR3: CASSPPKSGTAFSYNEQFF. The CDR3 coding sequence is TGTGCCAGCAGCCCCCCTAAATCCGGGACAGCCTTTTCATACAATGAGCAGTTCTTC.

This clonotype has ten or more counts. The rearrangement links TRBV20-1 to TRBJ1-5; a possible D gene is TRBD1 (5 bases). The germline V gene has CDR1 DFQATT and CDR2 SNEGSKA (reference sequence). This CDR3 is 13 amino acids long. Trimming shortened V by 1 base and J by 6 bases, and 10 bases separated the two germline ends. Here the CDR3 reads CSARGGGFQPQHF. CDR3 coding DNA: TGCAGTGCTAGAGGCGGGGGTTTTCAGCCCCAGCATTTT.

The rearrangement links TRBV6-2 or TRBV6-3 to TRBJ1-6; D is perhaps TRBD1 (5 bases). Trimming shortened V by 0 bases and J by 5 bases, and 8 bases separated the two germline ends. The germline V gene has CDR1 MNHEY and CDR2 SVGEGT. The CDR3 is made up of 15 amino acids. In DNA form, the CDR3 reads TGTGCCAGCAGTTACTCGACACAGGATAATTCACCCCTCCACTTT. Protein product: CASSYSTQDNSPLHF.

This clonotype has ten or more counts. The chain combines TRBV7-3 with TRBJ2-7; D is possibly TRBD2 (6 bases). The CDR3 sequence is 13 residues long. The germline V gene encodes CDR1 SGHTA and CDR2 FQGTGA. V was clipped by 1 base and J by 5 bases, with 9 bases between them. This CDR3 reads CASSLNQRDEQYF. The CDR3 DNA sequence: TGTGCCAGCAGCTTAAACCAGCGGGACGAGCAGTACTTC.

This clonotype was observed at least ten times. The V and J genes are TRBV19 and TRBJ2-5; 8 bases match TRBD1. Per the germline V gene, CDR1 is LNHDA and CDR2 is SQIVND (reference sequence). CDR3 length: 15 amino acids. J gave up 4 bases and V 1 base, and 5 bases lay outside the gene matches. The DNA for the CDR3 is TGTGCCAGTAGTATAGGTAACCAGGGGGCAGAGACCCAGTACTTC. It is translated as CASSIGNQGAETQYF.